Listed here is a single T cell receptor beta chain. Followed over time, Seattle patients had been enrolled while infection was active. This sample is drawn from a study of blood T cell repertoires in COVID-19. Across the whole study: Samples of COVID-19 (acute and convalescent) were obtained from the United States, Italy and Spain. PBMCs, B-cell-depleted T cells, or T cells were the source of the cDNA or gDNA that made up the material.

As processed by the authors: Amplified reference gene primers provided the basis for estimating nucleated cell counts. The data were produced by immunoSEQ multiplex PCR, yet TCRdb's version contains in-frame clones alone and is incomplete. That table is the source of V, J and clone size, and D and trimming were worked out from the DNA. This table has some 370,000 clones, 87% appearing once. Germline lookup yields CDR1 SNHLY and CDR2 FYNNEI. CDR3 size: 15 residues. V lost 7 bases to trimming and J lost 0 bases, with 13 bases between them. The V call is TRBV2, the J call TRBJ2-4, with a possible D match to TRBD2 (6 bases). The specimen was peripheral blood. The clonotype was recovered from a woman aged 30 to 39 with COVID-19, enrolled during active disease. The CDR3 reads CASKDSGIAKNIQYF. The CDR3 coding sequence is TGTGCCAGCAAAGATAGCGGTATAGCCAAAAACATTCAGTACTTC.